This T cell receptor (beta chain) was sequenced during a study of tissue T cells after allogeneic stem cell transplantation. Study-wide background: Smaller viable blood or marrow samples skipped sorting for direct DNA extraction.

Concerning this clone: Its antigen is currently unknown.

With V trimmed by 2 bases and J by 4 bases, 0 bases remained unmatched. Per the germline V gene, CDR1 is MRHNA and CDR2 is SNTAGT. CDR3 size: 14 residues. Study results and caveats: Limitations included a small, clinically heterogeneous cohort and limited sampling depth.

This table comes from immunoSEQ multiplex PCR, and its TCRdb copy is limited to in-frame clones, with some not included. Of around 28,000 clones listed, around 86% are singletons. J is TRBJ2-3 and V is TRBV6-4; 10 bases are shared with TRBD2. Sequences were derived from blood, sampled before transplantation. The clonotype originates from a woman aged 18-55 years who later had graft-versus-host disease after an allogeneic stem cell transplant. CDR3 sequence (DNA): TGTGCCAGCAGTGACACTAGCGGGGCAGATACGCAGTATTTT. Translated: CASSDTSGADTQYF.